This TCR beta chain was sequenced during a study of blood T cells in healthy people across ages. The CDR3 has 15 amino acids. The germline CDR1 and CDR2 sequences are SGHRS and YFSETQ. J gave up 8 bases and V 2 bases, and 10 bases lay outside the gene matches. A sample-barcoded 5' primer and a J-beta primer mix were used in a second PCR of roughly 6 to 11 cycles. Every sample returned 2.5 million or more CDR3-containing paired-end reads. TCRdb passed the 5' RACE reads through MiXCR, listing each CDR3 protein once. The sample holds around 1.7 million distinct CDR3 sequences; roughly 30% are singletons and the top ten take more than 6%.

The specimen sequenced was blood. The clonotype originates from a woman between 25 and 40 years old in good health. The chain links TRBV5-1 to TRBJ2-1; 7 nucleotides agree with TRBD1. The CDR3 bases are TGCGCCAGCAGCTTACAGGGGATATGGGTTGATGAGCAGTTCTTC. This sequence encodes CASSLQGIWVDEQFF.